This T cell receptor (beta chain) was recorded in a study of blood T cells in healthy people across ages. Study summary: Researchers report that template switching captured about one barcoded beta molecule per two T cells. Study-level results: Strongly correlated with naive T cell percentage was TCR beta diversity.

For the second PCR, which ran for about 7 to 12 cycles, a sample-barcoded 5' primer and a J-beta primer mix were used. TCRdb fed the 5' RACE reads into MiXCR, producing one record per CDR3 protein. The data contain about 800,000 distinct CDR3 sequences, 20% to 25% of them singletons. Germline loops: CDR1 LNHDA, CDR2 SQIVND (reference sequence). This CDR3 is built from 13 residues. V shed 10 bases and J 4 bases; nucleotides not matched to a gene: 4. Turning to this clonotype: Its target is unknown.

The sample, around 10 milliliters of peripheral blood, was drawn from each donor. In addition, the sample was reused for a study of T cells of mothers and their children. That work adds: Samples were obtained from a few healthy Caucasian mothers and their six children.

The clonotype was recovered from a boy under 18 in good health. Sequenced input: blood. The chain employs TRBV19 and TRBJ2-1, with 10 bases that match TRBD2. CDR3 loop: CATGLAVYNEQFF. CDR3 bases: TGTGCCACCGGACTAGCGGTTTACAATGAGCAGTTCTTC.